Below, one T cell receptor (beta chain) is given with its context. Its cognate antigen is unknown. Being one base from a much bigger clone, this may be a read error. Trimming removed 0 bases from V and 12 bases from J; junction bases left unmatched: 11. This CDR3 region has 17 residues. Germline loops: CDR1 LGHNA, CDR2 YSLEER. This specimen belongs to a study of molecular identifiers for immune sequencing clone quantification. Study conclusions and caveats: Whereas clones above 20 RNA copies held under 1% of naive-cell molecules, they held over 97% of effector molecules.

Between about 19,000 and 1,000,000 sorted cells, with 10%, 30% or 50% RNA, yielded naive CD8 libraries. TCRdb recomputed calls from the PCR reads with MiXCR, one row per CDR3 protein. The data hold about 40,000 distinct CDR3 sequences, with about a quarter observed a single time. This chain joins TRBV4-3 and TRBJ2-1, with 13 bases aligning to TRBD2. The clonotype originates from a human donor in good health. Some libraries in this study had Jurkat cell RNA spiked in. The sequenced material came from naive CD8+ T cells from blood, with Jurkat cell RNA spiked in. Subset noted: FACS-sorted CD8+CD4-CCR7+CD45RA+ naive T cells. CDR3 sequence: CASSQDRGTSGEYGQFF. The CDR3 DNA sequence: TGCGCCAGCAGCCAAGATCGGGGGACTAGCGGGGAATATGGGCAGTTCTTC.